Here is one TCR beta chain with its context. V was cut by 6 bases and J by 0 bases, with 9 bases left in between. Germline lookup yields CDR1 WNHNN and CDR2 SYGVQD (reference sequence). This CDR3 is 14 amino acids long. TEMRA cells were FACS-enriched and CD8+ and CD4+ T cells negatively isolated. The authors reverse transcribed about 0.45 to 1 ug RNA with random hexamers. MiXCR, run by TCRdb on the immunoSEQ multiplex PCR reads, gives a single entry per CDR3 protein. The sample includes approximately 150,000 distinct CDR3 sequences, approximately 93% of them seen just once. These data belong to a study of CD8 T cells in Susac syndrome.

The V call is TRBV10-1, the J call TRBJ2-1, with D tentatively TRBD1 (6 bases). Material for sequencing was CD4+ T cells from PBMCs. The sequence derives from a human donor in good health. CDR3 residues: CASSRQASYNEQFF. The CDR3 coding sequence is TGCGCCAGCAGCCGACAGGCCTCCTACAATGAGCAGTTCTTC.